These T cell receptor beta chains were read from a single sample in a study of control samples from healthy donors and cancer patients. The table came from immunoSEQ multiplex PCR; TCRdb's copy has only in-frame clones and leaves some out. The sample consists of about 150,000 clones, over 90% of them appearing once. The sequencing input was blood. The receptors derive from a man between 45 and 60 years old in good health. Each CDR3 is given with its conserved first and last residue. The D gene is left open where the match is weak. Only some rows state a clone size, as once, few, many or a class for expanded clones.

V gene: TRBV5-6
J gene: TRBJ2-3
D gene: -
CDR3 length: 14
clone size: -
CDR3 DNA: TGTGCCAGCAGGCGGGACCCTAGCACAGATACGCAGTATTTT
CDR3 protein: CASRRDPSTDTQYF

V gene: TRBV28
J gene: TRBJ2-7
D gene: TRBD1
CDR3 length: 15
clone size: -
CDR3 DNA: TGTGCCAGCAGTTCACCGGGACAGGGGGCTTACGAGCAGTACTTC
CDR3 protein: CASSSPGQGAYEQYF

V gene: TRBV5-6
J gene: TRBJ2-3
D gene: TRBD2
CDR3 length: 19
clone size: -
CDR3 DNA: TGTGCCAGCAGCTTGGTAGTTTTTGGCGGGAGGGAACGCACAGATACGCAGTATTTT
CDR3 protein: CASSLVVFGGRERTDTQYF

V gene: TRBV5-8
J gene: TRBJ1-1
D gene: -
CDR3 length: 11
clone size: -
CDR3 DNA: TGTGCCAGCAGCAAAAACACTGAAGCTTTCTTT
CDR3 protein: CASSKNTEAFF

V gene: TRBV28
J gene: TRBJ2-7
D gene: -
CDR3 length: 14
clone size: once
CDR3 DNA: TGTGCCAGCAGTTTAAGAGGGGCCGCCTACGAGCAGTACTTC
CDR3 protein: CASSLRGAAYEQYF

V gene: TRBV5-1
J gene: TRBJ2-2
D gene: -
CDR3 length: 17
clone size: -
CDR3 DNA: TGCGCCAGCAGCTTGGCCCGGCAGGCGGAGAACACCGGGGAGCTGTTTTTT
CDR3 protein: CASSLARQAENTGELFF

V gene: TRBV11-2
J gene: TRBJ2-7
D gene: TRBD2
CDR3 length: 16
clone size: -
CDR3 DNA: TGTGCCAGCAGTCTGGGAGCGGGAGGGCCAGGATACGAGCAGTACTTC
CDR3 protein: CASSLGAGGPGYEQYF

V gene: TRBV4-1
J gene: TRBJ2-7
D gene: TRBD1
CDR3 length: 15
clone size: -
CDR3 DNA: TGCGCCAGCAGCCCCCGGGACAGCCCCTCCTACGAGCAGTACTTC
CDR3 protein: CASSPRDSPSYEQYF

V gene: TRBV28
J gene: TRBJ1-3
D gene: -
CDR3 length: 17
clone size: -
CDR3 DNA: TGTGCCAGCAGTGTTTACCCCTCGACAGTTCCGGGAAACACCATATATTTT
CDR3 protein: CASSVYPSTVPGNTIYF

V gene: TRBV11-2
J gene: TRBJ2-1
D gene: TRBD2
CDR3 length: 16
clone size: -
CDR3 DNA: TGTGCCAGCAGCTTGCTAGCGGGAGCGGCTTACAATGAGCAGTTCTTC
CDR3 protein: CASSLLAGAAYNEQFF